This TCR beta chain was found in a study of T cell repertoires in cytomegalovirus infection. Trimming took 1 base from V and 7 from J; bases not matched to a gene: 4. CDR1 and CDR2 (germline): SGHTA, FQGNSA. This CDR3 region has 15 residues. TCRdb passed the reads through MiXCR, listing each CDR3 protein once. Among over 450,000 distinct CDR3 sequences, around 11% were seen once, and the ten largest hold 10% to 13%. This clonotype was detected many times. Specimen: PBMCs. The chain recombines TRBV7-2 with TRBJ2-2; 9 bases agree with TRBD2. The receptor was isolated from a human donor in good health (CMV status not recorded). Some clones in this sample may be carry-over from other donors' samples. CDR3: CASSLELAGLGELFF. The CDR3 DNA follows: TGTGCCAGCAGCTTAGAGCTAGCGGGACTCGGGGAGCTGTTTTTT. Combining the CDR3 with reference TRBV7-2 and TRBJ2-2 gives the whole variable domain GAGVSQSPSNKVTEKGKDVELRCDPISGHTALYWYRQSLGQGLEFLIYFQGNSAPDKSGLPSDRFSAERTGGSVSTLTIQRTQQEDSAVYLCASSLELAGLGELFFGEGSRLTVL.